The 27 T cell receptor beta chains given below trace back to one sample, sequenced in a study of T-cell memory formation after mild COVID-19. TCRdb fed the 5' RACE reads into MiXCR, producing one record per CDR3 protein. This table holds roughly 550,000 distinct CDR3 sequences, about 20% found once. Sequenced: PBMCs or a T cell subset sorted from them (not recorded which). These receptors were collected from an adult woman who had mild COVID-19 (a few samples of this study predate the infection). Cell type and time point are not known.

This clonotype was picked up a small number of times. The chain is built from TRBV30 and TRBJ1-4; TRBD1 is a possible D gene (5 bases). The V end lost 3 bases, the J end lost 7 bases, and 18 bases lay between the germline ends. The CDR3 runs 15 residues. Germline V gene sequence: CDR1 GTSNPN, CDR2 SVGIG (reference sequence). The CDR3 region is CAWRGGEALGEKLFF. CDR3 nucleotides: TGTGCCTGGAGAGGAGGGGAAGCGTTGGGTGAAAAACTGTTTTTT.

The chain employs TRBV2 and TRBJ2-2; no reliable D call. Per germline, CDR1 SNHLY and CDR2 FYNNEI. The CDR3 consists of 15 residues. Trimming left V 8 bases short and J 4 bases short, with 17 bases between. CDR3 DNA: TGTGCCAGCGCCGGAAGGGTAACGAGCACCGGGGAGCTGTTTTTT. Amino acid sequence: CASAGRVTSTGELFF.

The genes are TRBV9 and TRBJ2-2; tentatively, D is TRBD2 (6 bases). The CDR3 has 17 residues. V was pared by 3 bases and J by 1 base, with 16 bases between. Germline V gene sequence: CDR1 SGDLS, CDR2 YYNGEE. The CDR3 nucleotides read TGTGCCAGCAGCGAAAGCCTCGGGACTGGGAACACCGGGGAGCTGTTTTTT. Its translation is CASSESLGTGNTGELFF.

This chain links TRBV5-1 with TRBJ2-2; 8 bases fit TRBD1. The CDR3 is 15 amino acids. Germline CDR1 and CDR2: SGHRS and YFSETQ. Trimming removed 4 bases from V and 3 bases from J; junction bases left unmatched: 5. In nucleotides, the CDR3 is TGCGCCAGCAGCCTAGGACAGGGAGACACCGGGGAGCTGTTTTTT. It yields the protein CASSLGQGDTGELFF.

This clonotype was seen a few times. This chain joins TRBV5-1 and TRBJ2-6; D uncertain. V lost 1 base and J 2 bases, leaving 13 bases between the germline ends. This CDR3 region has 17 residues. Germline V gene lookup returns CDR1 SGHRS and CDR2 YFSETQ. The CDR3 DNA sequence: TGCGCCAGCAGCTTGCAGTCGCCTAGGGCTGGGGCCAACGTCCTGACTTTC. It encodes CASSLQSPRAGANVLTF.

This chain links TRBV4-1 with TRBJ1-5; D remains unclear. Germline assignment: CDR1 MGHRA and CDR2 YSYEKL. The CDR3 is 14 amino acids. V lost 0 bases to trimming and J lost 0 bases, with 3 bases between them. CDR3 region: CASSQEYSNQPQHF. In DNA form, the CDR3 reads TGCGCCAGCAGCCAAGAATATAGCAATCAGCCCCAGCATTTT.

Only a few counts were recorded for this clonotype. This chain links TRBV4-3 with TRBJ2-3, with 8 nucleotides matching TRBD2. Unmatched junction bases numbered 9, after V lost 4 bases and J lost 0 bases. CDR1 is LGHNA and CDR2 is YSLEER in the germline V gene. This CDR3 is 17 amino acids long. This CDR3 reads CASSRAGALLSTDTQYF. Written as DNA, the CDR3 is TGCGCCAGCAGCCGAGCGGGAGCCCTTCTTAGCACAGATACGCAGTATTTT.

This chain connects TRBV5-4 to TRBJ1-2, with D possibly matching TRBD1 (5 bases). V was cut by 9 bases and J by 0 bases, with 21 bases left in between. CDR3 length: 16 residues. Germline assignment: CDR1 SGHNT and CDR2 YYREEE (reference sequence). The CDR3 protein is CAIHQGSSGANYGYTF. The CDR3 nucleotides read TGTGCCATCCATCAGGGCTCGTCCGGGGCTAACTATGGCTACACCTTC.

The chain joins TRBV20-1 to TRBJ1-1; D may be TRBD1 (6 bases). Germline CDR1 and CDR2: DFQATT and SNEGSKA (reference sequence). The length of the CDR3 is 12 residues. V gave up 7 bases and J gave up 4 bases, with 13 bases separating them. CDR3 DNA sequence: TGCAGTGTACAGGGTTCGGGCACTGAAGCTTTCTTT. Amino acids: CSVQGSGTEAFF.

J is TRBJ2-2 and V is TRBV4-2, with 8 bases identical to TRBD2. Germline values: CDR1 LGHNA, CDR2 YNFKEQ. The junction had 7 bases not matched to a gene; V was cut back by 1 base and J by 6 bases. This CDR3 is 16 amino acids long. The CDR3 DNA follows: TGTGCCAGCAGCCAAGTACTCGCGGGAGGCGCCGGGGAGCTGTTTTTT. It yields the protein CASSQVLAGGAGELFF.

The chain uses TRBV7-2 and TRBJ2-3; 7 bases are a match to TRBD2. The germline V gene encodes CDR1 SGHTA and CDR2 FQGNSA. This CDR3 has 15 amino acids. V dropped 4 bases and J dropped 0; count of bases not matched to a gene: 4. Here the CDR3 DNA reads TGTGCCAGCAGCTCTAGCGGCCTTAGCACAGATACGCAGTATTTT. Translation: CASSSSGLSTDTQYF.

This clonotype turned up a few times. The chain combines TRBV5-1 with TRBJ2-1, with 7 bases that match TRBD1. V lost 3 bases, J lost 1 base, and 10 bases stayed unmatched. Germline CDR1 reads SGHRS; CDR2 reads YFSETQ. This CDR3 comprises 17 residues. This CDR3 reads CASSWRQGSESYNEQFF. CDR3 bases: TGCGCCAGCAGCTGGAGACAGGGATCGGAATCCTACAATGAGCAGTTCTTC.

The V call is TRBV20-1, the J call TRBJ2-4; no firm D call. V lost 5 bases to trimming and J lost 3 bases, with 14 bases between them. This CDR3 comprises 14 residues. The V gene's germline CDR1 is DFQATT and CDR2 SNEGSKA (reference sequence). This CDR3 is CSAGLMGSKNIQYF. The DNA for the CDR3 is TGCAGTGCTGGGTTGATGGGAAGCAAAAACATTCAGTACTTC.

The V and J genes are TRBV7-9 and TRBJ2-2; TRBD2 matches at 10 bases. The CDR3 sequence is 15 residues long. Unmatched junction bases numbered 3, after V lost 2 bases and J lost 6 bases. Per the germline V gene, CDR1 is SEHNR and CDR2 is FQNEAQ (reference sequence). The CDR3 DNA is TGTGCCAGCAGCTTACCTAGCGGGAGTTCCGGGGAGCTGTTTTTT. It yields the protein CASSLPSGSSGELFF.

This rearrangement joins TRBV12-3 or TRBV12-4 to TRBJ2-1; 8 bases line up with TRBD1. V lost 7 bases to trimming and J lost 4 bases; unmatched junction nucleotides: 9. This CDR3 is 15 amino acids long. The CDR3 sequence is CASTARTGLYNEQFF. The CDR3 bases are TGTGCCAGCACCGCCCGGACAGGGCTATACAATGAGCAGTTCTTC.

This clonotype has just a few counts. The chain employs TRBV28 and TRBJ2-1; TRBD1 aligns across 8 bases. J lost 7 bases, V lost 6 bases, and 14 bases had no gene match. There are 16 residues in the CDR3. Germline CDR1 is MDHEN and CDR2 is SYDVKM. In DNA form, the CDR3 reads TGTGCCAGCAGCCAGGCAGGCAGGGGGCGCCTGAATGAGCAGTTCTTC. Its translation: CASSQAGRGRLNEQFF.

This clonotype showed up just a few times. J is TRBJ2-5 and V is TRBV15; the D gene is possibly TRBD2 (7 bases). V dropped 2 bases and J dropped 4 bases, with 11 bases sitting between them. CDR1 and CDR2 from the germline V gene are LNHNV and YYDKDF (reference sequence). The CDR3 length is 14 residues. The CDR3 reads CATSRRGGSETQYF. The CDR3 region has the DNA TGTGCCACCAGCAGAAGGGGGGGTTCAGAGACCCAGTACTTC.

The V and J genes are TRBV30 and TRBJ2-1; 8 bases match TRBD2. CDR1 and CDR2 (germline): GTSNPN, SVGIG (reference sequence). V trimming: 4 bases; J trimming: 2 bases; junction bases outside the gene matches: 7. CDR3 size: 15 residues. CDR3 amino acids: CAWTSTGGAYNEQFF. In DNA, the CDR3 is TGTGCCTGGACATCTACGGGGGGGGCCTACAATGAGCAGTTCTTC. The complete variable domain, with remaining parts taken from reference TRBV30 and TRBJ2-1, reads SQTIHQWPATLVQPVGSPLSLECTVEGTSNPNLYWYRQAAGRGLQLLFYSVGIGQISSEVPQNLSASRPQDRQFILSSKKLLLSDSGFYLCAWTSTGGAYNEQFFGPGTRLTVL.

J is TRBJ2-7 and V is TRBV7-9, with TRBD2 identical over 10 bases. In germline, CDR1 is SEHNR, CDR2 FQNEAQ (reference sequence). This CDR3 comprises 16 residues. With V trimmed by 1 base and J by 6 bases, 9 bases remained unmatched. The CDR3 DNA sequence: TGTGCCAGCAGCTTAGGGTGGCTAGCGGGAGAAAGCGAGCAGTACTTC. Translated, it gives CASSLGWLAGESEQYF.

The V gene is TRBV7-2, the J gene TRBJ2-6, with D possibly matching TRBD1 (6 bases). V lost 2 bases and J 0 bases, leaving 20 bases between the germline ends. The CDR3 covers 20 residues. Per the germline V gene, CDR1 is SGHTA and CDR2 is FQGNSA. The CDR3 region is CASSLKRVPGHLSGANVLTF. DNA of the CDR3: TGTGCCAGCAGCTTAAAGAGGGTACCGGGACACCTCTCTGGGGCCAACGTCCTGACTTTC.

This clonotype was found a few times. The gene calls are TRBV5-6 and TRBJ2-2, with D unclear. Trimming stripped 1 base from V and 6 bases from J, with 19 bases between. Germline V gene data show CDR1 as SGHDT and CDR2 as YYEEEE. This CDR3 contains 17 residues. The CDR3, as DNA: TGTGCCAGCAGCTTGTCTGTTGTGAGCGACTTCCCCGGGGAGCTGTTTTTT. It specifies CASSLSVVSDFPGELFF.

The V gene is TRBV12-3 or TRBV12-4, the J gene TRBJ2-4, with D possibly being TRBD2 (6 bases). This CDR3 has 13 amino acids. The V and J ends lost 2 bases and 12 bases respectively, with 14 bases between them. CDR3 DNA sequence: TGTGCCAGCAGTTTAAGGCTGTGGGGGGATCAGTACTTC. It yields the protein CASSLRLWGDQYF.

The V call is TRBV7-8, the J call TRBJ1-1; D unresolved. This CDR3 is 17 amino acids long. V was shortened by 2 bases and J by 0 bases, with 16 bases between the two germline ends. CDR1 SGHVS and CDR2 FQNEAQ come from the germline V gene. The CDR3 is CASSLHYGEPLNTEAFF. CDR3 DNA: TGTGCCAGCAGCTTACATTACGGAGAGCCCCTGAACACTGAAGCTTTCTTT.

The chain employs TRBV28 and TRBJ2-7; tentative D call: TRBD2 (6 bases). Germline CDR1 MDHEN, CDR2 SYDVKM. The CDR3 has 14 amino acids. Between the trimmed V and J ends, which lost 6 bases and 4 bases, there was a span of 16 bases. The DNA of the CDR3 is TGTGCCAGCAGATCAAGACTAGGCCAATACGAGCAGTACTTC. As protein: CASRSRLGQYEQYF.

This clonotype was found a few times. The rearrangement joins TRBV27 to TRBJ1-2; 10 bases align to TRBD1. The germline gives CDR1 MNHEY, CDR2 SMNVEV (reference sequence). The CDR3 covers 17 residues. V was pared by 5 bases and J by 0 bases, with 9 bases of the junction left unmatched. CDR3 loop: CASSTRPGTGANYGYTF. CDR3 DNA: TGTGCCAGCAGTACACGTCCCGGGACAGGGGCTAACTATGGCTACACCTTC.

CDR3 loop: CASSPGETGNEQFF. The DNA of the CDR3 is TGTGCCAGCAGTCCGGGCGAAACAGGCAATGAGCAGTTCTTC. The V and J genes are TRBV27 and TRBJ2-1, with D possibly TRBD1 on 5 matching bases. The CDR3 totals 14 residues. Germline CDR1 MNHEY, CDR2 SMNVEV (reference sequence). The ends were cut back, 5 bases at V and 6 bases at J, with 14 bases in the middle.

The table lists this clonotype with a few counts. V gene TRBV3-1 combines with J gene TRBJ2-7; a weak D match, TRBD2 (6 bases). Looked up from germline, CDR1 is LGHDT and CDR2 is YNNKEL (reference sequence). V gave up 4 bases and J gave up 5 bases, with 15 bases separating them. The CDR3 loop spans 14 amino acids. The CDR3 DNA reads as TGTGCCAGCAGCCCTGAACCGGGACTGCACGAGCAGTACTTC. Its protein product is CASSPEPGLHEQYF.